This T cell receptor beta chain is drawn from a study of T cells in Graves' hyperthyroidism and ophthalmopathy. The CDR3 is 15 amino acids. The germline gives CDR1 SNHLY, CDR2 FYNNEI. J gave up 2 bases and V 5 bases, and 7 bases lay outside the gene matches. Ophthalmopathy cases scored 3 or more on the Clinical Activity Score and 4 or more on NOSPECS grade, with duration below 3 months. The study left out patients who had uncontrolled infection, other autoimmune disease, pregnancy or lactation. The table lists this clonotype with a few counts. Amplified TCR beta CDR3 regions derived from RNA transcripts. When the TCR CDR3 underwent first-round RT-PCR, the HTBI primer set was used. Via MiXCR, TCRdb re-called the multiplex PCR reads, giving one row per CDR3 protein. The profile shows hundreds of thousands of distinct CDR3 sequences, roughly 15% of them singletons.

Sequenced sample: blood. The sequence was collected from a woman between 40 and 50 years old with Graves' ophthalmopathy. This chain joins TRBV2 and TRBJ2-3, with 7 positions matching TRBD2. CDR3 DNA sequence: TGTGCCAGCAGTCTAAGCGGGGCCGACACAGATACGCAGTATTTT. This sequence encodes CASSLSGADTDTQYF.